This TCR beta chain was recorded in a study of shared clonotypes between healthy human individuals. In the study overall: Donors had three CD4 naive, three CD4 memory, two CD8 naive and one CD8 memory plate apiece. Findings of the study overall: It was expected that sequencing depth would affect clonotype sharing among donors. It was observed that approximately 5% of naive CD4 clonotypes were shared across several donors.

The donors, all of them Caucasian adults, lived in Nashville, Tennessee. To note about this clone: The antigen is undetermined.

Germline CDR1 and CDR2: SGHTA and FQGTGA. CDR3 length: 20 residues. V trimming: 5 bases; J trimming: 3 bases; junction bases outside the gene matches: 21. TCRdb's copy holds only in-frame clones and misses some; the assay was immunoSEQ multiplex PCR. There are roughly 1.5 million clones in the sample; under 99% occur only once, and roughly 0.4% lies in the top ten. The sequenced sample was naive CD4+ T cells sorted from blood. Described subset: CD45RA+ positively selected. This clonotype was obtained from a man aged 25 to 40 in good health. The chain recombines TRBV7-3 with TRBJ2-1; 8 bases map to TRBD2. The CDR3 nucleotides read TGTGCCAGCAGCCCCCAGAGGAGGGCTAGCGGGCCCGTTTTCTACAATGAGCAGTTCTTC. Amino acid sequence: CASSPQRRASGPVFYNEQFF.